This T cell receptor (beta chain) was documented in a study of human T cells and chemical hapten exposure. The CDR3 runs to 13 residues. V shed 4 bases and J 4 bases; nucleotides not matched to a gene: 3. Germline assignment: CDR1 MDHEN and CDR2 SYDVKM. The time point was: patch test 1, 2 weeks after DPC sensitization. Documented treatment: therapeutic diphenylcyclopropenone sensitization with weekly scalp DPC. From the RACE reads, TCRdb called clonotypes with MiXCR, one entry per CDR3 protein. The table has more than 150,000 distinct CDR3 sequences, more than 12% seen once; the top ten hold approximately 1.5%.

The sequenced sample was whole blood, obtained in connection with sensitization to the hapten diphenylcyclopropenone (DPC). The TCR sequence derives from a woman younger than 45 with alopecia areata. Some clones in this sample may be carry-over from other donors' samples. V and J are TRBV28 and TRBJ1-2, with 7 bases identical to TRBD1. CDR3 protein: CASSYRGPYGYTF. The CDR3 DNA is TGTGCCAGCAGTTATAGGGGGCCCTATGGCTACACCTTC.